This record looks at one T cell receptor beta chain sequence and its context. One junction end does not reproduce the germline sequence, and a read error may be involved. This entry is derived from a study of tumor-infiltrating lymphocytes in primary liver carcinoma. The overall study: Each of the samples returned roughly 3.65 to 8 million productive TCRbeta reads (a yield similar across tissue types).

Starting material for RNA and DNA co-extraction consisted of about 17-30 mg of unsorted bulk tissue. Making TCR beta cDNA involved approximately 530 ng total RNA and a constant-region primer. Three nested multiplex PCR rounds of slightly modified ARM-PCR generated TCR beta libraries. TRBV1-TRBV30 forward and Cbeta reverse primers drove the first two approximately 11-cycle rounds. Each CDR3 protein is one row after TCRdb ran MiXCR on the multiplex PCR reads. The sample includes about 78,000 distinct CDR3 sequences, 60% to 80% seen only once; the top ten take roughly 15%. Germline V gene data show CDR1 as SGHNT and CDR2 as YENEEA. CDR3 length equals 16 residues.

The sample consisted of liver tumor tissue from sampling region 4. Subset reported: tumor region T4, right-lateral pole. This receptor was taken from a woman aged 55-70 years with primary liver carcinoma and hepatitis B virus infection. The chain recombines TRBV11-3 with TRBJ2-5; D may match TRBD1 or TRBD2 (5 bases each). The DNA of the CDR3 is TGTGCCAGTAGCTTAGCCCCTGGGGGTGCCCAAGGGACCCAGTACTTC. This translates into CASSLAPGGAQGTQYF.